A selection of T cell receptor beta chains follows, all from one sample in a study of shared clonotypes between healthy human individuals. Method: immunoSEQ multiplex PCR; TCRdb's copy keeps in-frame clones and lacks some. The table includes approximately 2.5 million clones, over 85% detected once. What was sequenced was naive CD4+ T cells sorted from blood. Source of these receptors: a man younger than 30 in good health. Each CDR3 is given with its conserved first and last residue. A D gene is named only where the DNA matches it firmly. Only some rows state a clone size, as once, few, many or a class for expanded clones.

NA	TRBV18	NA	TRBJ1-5	CASSLTRAEGNQPQHF	TGTGCCAGCTCACTAACGAGGGCCGAGGGCAATCAGCCCCAGCATTTT
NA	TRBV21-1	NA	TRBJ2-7	CASSAARGNSYEQYF	TGTGCCAGCAGCGCTGCGCGGGGGAACTCCTACGAGCAGTACTTC
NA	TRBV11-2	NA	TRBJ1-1	CASSLGRNTEAFF	TGTGCCAGCAGCTTGGGCAGAAACACTGAAGCTTTCTTT
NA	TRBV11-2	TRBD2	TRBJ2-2	CASSLGRREAVTGELFF	TGTGCCAGCAGCTTAGGAAGGCGGGAGGCGGTCACCGGGGAGCTGTTTTTT
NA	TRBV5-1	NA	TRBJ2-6	CASSLEGTAGANVLTF	TGCGCCAGCAGCTTGGAAGGGACTGCTGGGGCCAACGTCCTGACTTTC
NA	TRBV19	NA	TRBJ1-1	CASSTRMTGNTEAFF	TGTGCCAGTAGTACAAGGATGACAGGGAACACTGAAGCTTTCTTT
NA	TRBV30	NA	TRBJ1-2	CALWRDLGSYTF	TGTGCCCTGTGGCGGGATCTGGGAAGCTACACCTTC
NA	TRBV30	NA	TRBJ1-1	CAWKRAATEAFF	TGTGCCTGGAAGCGAGCAGCCACTGAAGCTTTCTTT
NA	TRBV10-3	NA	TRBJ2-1	CAISDGVERSRYNEQFF	TGTGCCATCAGTGACGGGGTGGAGCGATCCCGCTACAATGAGCAGTTCTTC
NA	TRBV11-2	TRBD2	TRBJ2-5	CASSAGTSGRQETQYF	TGTGCCAGCAGCGCCGGGACTAGCGGGAGGCAAGAGACCCAGTACTTC
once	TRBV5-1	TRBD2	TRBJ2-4	CASSWTSGSLKNIQYF	TGCGCCAGCAGCTGGACTAGCGGGTCCCTCAAAAACATTCAGTACTTC
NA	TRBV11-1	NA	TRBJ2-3	CASSWGRGITQYF	TGTGCCAGCAGCTGGGGAAGGGGGATCACGCAGTATTTT
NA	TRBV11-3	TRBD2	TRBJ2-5	CASSLDRAGGQETQYF	TGTGCCAGCAGCTTAGATCGAGCGGGGGGGCAAGAGACCCAGTACTTC
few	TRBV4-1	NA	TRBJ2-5	CASSQVPQETQYF	TGCGCCAGCAGCCAAGTCCCGCAAGAGACCCAGTACTTC
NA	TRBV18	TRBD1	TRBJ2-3	CASSPRSGGEDTQYF	TGTGCCAGCTCACCACGTTCAGGGGGCGAAGATACGCAGTATTTT
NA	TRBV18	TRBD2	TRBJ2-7	CASSPIVTSGETYEQYF	TGTGCCAGCTCACCTATTGTGACTAGCGGGGAAACCTACGAGCAGTACTTC
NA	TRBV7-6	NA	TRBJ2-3	CASSLEPGVNTDTQYF	TGTGCCAGCAGCTTAGAGCCGGGAGTCAACACAGATACGCAGTATTTT
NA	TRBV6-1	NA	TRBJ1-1	CASSDTVEAFF	TGTGCCAGCAGTGACACAGTTGAAGCTTTCTTT
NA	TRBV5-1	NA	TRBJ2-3	CASSLGALGTDTQYF	TGCGCCAGCAGCTTGGGGGCTCTCGGCACAGATACGCAGTATTTT
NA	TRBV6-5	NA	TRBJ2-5	CASRIHIQETQYF	TGTGCCAGCAGGATACATATCCAAGAGACCCAGTACTTC
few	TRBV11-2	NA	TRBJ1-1	CASSLSVNTEAFF	TGTGCCAGCAGCTTGTCTGTAAACACTGAAGCTTTCTTT
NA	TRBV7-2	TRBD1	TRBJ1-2	CASSLAQGAIGYTF	TGTGCCAGCAGCTTGGCCCAGGGGGCGATCGGCTACACCTTC
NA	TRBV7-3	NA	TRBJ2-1	CASSITRGRPGNEQFF	TGTGCCAGCAGCATAACCAGGGGACGTCCGGGTAATGAGCAGTTCTTC
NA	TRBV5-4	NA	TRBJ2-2	CASSLERRGEIGELFF	TGTGCCAGCAGCTTGGAACGAAGAGGGGAGATCGGGGAGCTGTTTTTT
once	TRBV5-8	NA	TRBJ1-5	CASSNRYGTNDNQPQHF	TGTGCCAGCAGCAACCGTTACGGGACAAATGACAATCAGCCCCAGCATTTT
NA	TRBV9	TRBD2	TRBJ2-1	CASSVATGLAGDNEQFF	TGTGCCAGCAGCGTAGCTACCGGGCTAGCGGGAGACAATGAGCAGTTCTTC
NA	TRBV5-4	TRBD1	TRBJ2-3	CASRPTGVTDTQYF	TGTGCCAGCAGGCCGACAGGGGTAACAGATACGCAGTATTTT
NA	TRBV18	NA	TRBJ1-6	CASSPGIFNSPLHF	TGTGCCAGCTCGCCCGGGATTTTTAATTCACCCCTCCACTTT
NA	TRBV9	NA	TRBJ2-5	CASSVGQSQETQYF	TGTGCCAGCAGCGTAGGACAGTCCCAAGAGACCCAGTACTTC
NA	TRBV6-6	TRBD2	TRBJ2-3	CASTLRGGLSTDTQYF	TGTGCCAGCACCCTACGGGGGGGGCTTAGCACAGATACGCAGTATTTT
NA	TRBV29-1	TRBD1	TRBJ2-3	CSAATQGASTDTQYF	TGCAGCGCTGCCACTCAGGGGGCGAGCACAGATACGCAGTATTTT
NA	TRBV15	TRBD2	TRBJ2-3	CATSRVRVVAGGTDTQYF	TGTGCCACCAGCAGAGTTCGAGTGGTAGCGGGGGGCACAGATACGCAGTATTTT
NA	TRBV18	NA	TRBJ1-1	CASSLEGANTEAFF	TGTGCCAGCTCACTGGAGGGTGCGAACACTGAAGCTTTCTTT
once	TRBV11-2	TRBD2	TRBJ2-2	CASSLGASGKVGELFF	TGTGCCAGCAGTTTAGGAGCAAGCGGGAAAGTCGGGGAGCTGTTTTTT
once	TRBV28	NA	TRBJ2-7	CASKGQGYLYEQYF	TGTGCCAGCAAAGGCCAGGGTTACCTCTACGAGCAGTACTTC
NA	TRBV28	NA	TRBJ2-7	CASSLLNPYEQYF	TGTGCCAGCAGTTTATTGAACCCCTACGAGCAGTACTTC
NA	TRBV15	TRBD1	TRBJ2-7	CATSRDLGGGYEQYF	TGTGCCACCAGCAGAGACTTAGGGGGCGGCTACGAGCAGTACTTC
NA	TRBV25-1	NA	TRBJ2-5	CASSEYWVETQYF	TGTGCCAGCAGTGAATATTGGGTAGAGACCCAGTACTTC
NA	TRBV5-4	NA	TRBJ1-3	CASSPDGNSGNTIYF	TGTGCCAGCAGCCCCGACGGTAACTCTGGAAACACCATATATTTT
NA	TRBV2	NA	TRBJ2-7	CASSPDGAYEQYF	TGTGCCAGCAGTCCGGACGGAGCCTACGAGCAGTACTTC
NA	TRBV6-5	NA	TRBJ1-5	CASGGLKPNQPQHF	TGTGCCAGCGGGGGACTAAAACCCAATCAGCCCCAGCATTTT
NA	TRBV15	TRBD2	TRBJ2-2	CATSRGRRGGRGTGELFF	TGTGCCACCAGCAGAGGGAGGCGGGGGGGCCGCGGCACCGGGGAGCTGTTTTTT
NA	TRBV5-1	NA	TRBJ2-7	CASSFDSLAYEQYF	TGCGCCAGCAGCTTTGACAGTCTCGCCTACGAGCAGTACTTC
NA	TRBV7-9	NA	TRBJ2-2	CASSLQGTGELFF	TGTGCCAGCAGCTTACAGGGGACCGGGGAGCTGTTTTTT
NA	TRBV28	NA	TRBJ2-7	CASSPTPGGAYEQYF	TGTGCCAGCAGTCCGACCCCCGGGGGCGCCTACGAGCAGTACTTC
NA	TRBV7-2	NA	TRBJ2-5	CASSRVAKETQYF	TGTGCCAGCAGCCGGGTCGCAAAAGAGACCCAGTACTTC
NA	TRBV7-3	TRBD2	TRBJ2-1	CASSFSGGTYNEQFF	TGTGCCAGCAGCTTTTCGGGGGGAACCTACAATGAGCAGTTCTTC